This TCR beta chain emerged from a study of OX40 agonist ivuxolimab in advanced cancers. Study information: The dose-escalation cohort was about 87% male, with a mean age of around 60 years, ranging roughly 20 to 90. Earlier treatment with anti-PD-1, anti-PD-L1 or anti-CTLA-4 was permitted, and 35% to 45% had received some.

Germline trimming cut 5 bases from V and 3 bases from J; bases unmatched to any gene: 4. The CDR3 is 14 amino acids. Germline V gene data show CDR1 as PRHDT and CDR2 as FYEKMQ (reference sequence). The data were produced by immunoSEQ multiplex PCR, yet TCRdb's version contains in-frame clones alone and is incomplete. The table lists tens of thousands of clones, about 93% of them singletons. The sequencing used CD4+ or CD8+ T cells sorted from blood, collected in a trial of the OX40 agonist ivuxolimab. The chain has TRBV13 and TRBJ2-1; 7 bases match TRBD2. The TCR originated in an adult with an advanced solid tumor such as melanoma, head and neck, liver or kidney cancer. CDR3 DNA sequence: TGTGCCAGCAGCCCCTGGACTAGCTACAATGAGCAGTTCTTC. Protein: CASSPWTSYNEQFF.